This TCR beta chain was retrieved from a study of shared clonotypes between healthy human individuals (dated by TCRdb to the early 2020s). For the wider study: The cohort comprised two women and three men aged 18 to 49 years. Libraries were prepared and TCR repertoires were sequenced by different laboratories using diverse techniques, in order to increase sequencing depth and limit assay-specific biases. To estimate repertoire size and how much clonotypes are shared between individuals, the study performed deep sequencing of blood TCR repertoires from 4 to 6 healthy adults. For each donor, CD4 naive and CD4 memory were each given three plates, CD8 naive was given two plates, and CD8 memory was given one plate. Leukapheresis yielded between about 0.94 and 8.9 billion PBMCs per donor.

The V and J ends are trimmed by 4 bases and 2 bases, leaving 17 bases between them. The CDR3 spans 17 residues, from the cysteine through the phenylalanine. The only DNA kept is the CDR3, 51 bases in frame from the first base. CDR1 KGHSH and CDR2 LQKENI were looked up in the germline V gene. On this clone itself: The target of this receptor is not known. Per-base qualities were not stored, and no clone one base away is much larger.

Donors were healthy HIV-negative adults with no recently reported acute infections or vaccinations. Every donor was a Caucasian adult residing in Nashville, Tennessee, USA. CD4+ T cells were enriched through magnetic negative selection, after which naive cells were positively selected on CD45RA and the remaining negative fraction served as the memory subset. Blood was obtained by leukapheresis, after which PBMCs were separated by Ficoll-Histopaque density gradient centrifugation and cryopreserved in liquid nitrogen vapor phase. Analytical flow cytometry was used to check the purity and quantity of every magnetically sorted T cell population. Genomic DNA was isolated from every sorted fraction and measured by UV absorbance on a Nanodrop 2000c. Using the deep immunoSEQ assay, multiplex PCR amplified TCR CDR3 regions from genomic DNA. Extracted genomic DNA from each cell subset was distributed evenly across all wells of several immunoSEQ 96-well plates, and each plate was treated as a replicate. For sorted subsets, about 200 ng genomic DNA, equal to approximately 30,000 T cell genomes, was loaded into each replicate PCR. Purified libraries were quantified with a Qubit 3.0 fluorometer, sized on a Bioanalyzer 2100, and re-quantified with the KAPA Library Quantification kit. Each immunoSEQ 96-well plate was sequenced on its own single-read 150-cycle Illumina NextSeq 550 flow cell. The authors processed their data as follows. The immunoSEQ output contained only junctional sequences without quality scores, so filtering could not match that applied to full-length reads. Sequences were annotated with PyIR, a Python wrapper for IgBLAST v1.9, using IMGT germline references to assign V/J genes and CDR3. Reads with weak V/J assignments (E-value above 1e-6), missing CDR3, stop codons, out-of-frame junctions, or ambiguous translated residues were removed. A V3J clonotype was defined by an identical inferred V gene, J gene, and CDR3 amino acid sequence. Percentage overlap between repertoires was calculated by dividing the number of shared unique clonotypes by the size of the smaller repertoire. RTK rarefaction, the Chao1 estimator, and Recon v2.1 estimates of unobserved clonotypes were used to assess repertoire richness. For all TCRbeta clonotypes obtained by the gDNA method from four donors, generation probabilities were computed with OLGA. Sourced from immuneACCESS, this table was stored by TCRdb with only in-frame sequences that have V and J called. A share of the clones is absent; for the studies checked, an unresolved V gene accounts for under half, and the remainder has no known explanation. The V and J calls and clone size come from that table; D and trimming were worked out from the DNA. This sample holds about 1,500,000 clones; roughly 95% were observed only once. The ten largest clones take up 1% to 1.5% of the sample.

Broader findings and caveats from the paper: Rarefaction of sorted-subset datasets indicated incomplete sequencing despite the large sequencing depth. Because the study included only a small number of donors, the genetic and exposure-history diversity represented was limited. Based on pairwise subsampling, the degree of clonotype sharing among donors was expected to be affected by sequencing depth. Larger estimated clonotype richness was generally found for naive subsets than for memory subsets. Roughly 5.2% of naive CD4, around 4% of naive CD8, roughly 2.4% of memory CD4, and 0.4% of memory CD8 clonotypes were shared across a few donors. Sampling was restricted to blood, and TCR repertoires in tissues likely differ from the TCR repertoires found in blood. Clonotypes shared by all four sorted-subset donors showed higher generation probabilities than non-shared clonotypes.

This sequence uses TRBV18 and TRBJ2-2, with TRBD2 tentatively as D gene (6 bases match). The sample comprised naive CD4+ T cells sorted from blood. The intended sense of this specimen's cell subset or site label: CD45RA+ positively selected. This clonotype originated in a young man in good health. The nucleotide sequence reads TGTGCCAGCTCACGCCTTAAGGGACTGGATAACACCGGGGAGCTGTTTTTT. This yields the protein CASSRLKGLDNTGELFF.